This T cell receptor (beta chain) was sequenced for a study of T cell responses to AZD1222 COVID-19 vaccine. The study, taken as a whole, reports: All repertoire sampling was performed exclusively after the peak T cell response. The span of vaccine-associated CD4 TCRs extended across spike, with dominance at 160-218 and 743-854.

The assay was immunoSEQ multiplex PCR, and TCRdb's table has in-frame clones only and misses some. The sample holds 130,000 to 150,000 clones, 88% seen once. Germline loops: CDR1 SNHLY, CDR2 FYNNEI. This CDR3 is 12 amino acids long. V lost 7 bases and J 2 bases, leaving 5 bases between the germline ends. On this clone: Antigen: not known.

J is TRBJ2-2 and V is TRBV2; D is ambiguous. Sequencing used peripheral blood, obtained 28 days after the second dose of the MenACWY control vaccine. This sequence was found in an adult who received the MenACWY meningococcal vaccine as a control. This CDR3 is CASKSNTGELFF. CDR3 nucleotide sequence: TGTGCCAGCAAATCAAACACCGGGGAGCTGTTTTTT.